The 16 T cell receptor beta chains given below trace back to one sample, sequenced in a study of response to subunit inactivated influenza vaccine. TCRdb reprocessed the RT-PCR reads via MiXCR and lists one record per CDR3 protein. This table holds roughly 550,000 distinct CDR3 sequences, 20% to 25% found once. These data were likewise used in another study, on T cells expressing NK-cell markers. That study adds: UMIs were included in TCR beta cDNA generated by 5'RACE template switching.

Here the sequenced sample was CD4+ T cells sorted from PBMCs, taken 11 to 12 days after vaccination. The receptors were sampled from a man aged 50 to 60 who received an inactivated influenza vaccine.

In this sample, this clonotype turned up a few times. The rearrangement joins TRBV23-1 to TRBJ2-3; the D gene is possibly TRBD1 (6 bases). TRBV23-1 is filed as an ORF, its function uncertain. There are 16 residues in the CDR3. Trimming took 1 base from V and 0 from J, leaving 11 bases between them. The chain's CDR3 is CASSQLGDTSTDTQYF. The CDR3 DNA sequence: TGCGCCAGCAGTCAATTGGGGGACACTAGCACAGATACGCAGTATTTT.

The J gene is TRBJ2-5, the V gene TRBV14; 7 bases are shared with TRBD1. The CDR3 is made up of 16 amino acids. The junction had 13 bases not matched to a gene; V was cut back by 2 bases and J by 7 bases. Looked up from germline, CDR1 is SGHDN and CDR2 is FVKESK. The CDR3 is CASSQPGTVKSGTQYF. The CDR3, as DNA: TGTGCCAGCAGCCAACCTGGGACAGTAAAGAGTGGGACCCAGTACTTC.

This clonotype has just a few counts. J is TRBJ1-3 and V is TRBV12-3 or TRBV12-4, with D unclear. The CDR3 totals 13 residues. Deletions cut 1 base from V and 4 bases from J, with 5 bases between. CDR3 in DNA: TGTGCCAGCAGTTTAGGGTACGGAAACACCATATATTTT. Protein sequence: CASSLGYGNTIYF.

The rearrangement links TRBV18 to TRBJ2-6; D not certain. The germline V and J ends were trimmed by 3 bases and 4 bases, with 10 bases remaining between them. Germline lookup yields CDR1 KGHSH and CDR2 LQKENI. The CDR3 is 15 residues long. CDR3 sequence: CASSPGPPGANVLTF. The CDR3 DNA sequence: TGTGCCAGCTCACCCGGACCGCCGGGGGCCAACGTCCTGACTTTC.

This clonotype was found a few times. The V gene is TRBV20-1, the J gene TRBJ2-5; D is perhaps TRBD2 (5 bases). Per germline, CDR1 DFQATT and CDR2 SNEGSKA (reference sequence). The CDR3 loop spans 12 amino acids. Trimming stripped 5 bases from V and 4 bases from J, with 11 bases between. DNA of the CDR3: TGCAGTGCTGGGCCCACTAGAGAGACCCAGTACTTC. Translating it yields CSAGPTRETQYF.

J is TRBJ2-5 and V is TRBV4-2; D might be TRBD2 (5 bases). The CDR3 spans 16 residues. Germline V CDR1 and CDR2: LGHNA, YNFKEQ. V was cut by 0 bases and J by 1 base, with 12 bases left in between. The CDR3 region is CASSQDKLLAQETQYF. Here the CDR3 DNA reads TGTGCCAGCAGCCAAGATAAATTGCTAGCCCAAGAGACCCAGTACTTC.

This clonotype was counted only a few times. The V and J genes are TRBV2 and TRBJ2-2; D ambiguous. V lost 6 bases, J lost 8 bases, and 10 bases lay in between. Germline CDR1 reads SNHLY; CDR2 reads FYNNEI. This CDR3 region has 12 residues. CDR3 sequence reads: CASSGTLGELFF. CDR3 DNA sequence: TGTGCCAGCAGCGGCACATTGGGGGAGCTGTTTTTT.

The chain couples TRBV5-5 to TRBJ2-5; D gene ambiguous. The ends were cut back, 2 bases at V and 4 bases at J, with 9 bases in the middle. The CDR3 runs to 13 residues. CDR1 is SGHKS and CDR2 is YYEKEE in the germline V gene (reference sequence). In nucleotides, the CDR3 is TGTGCCAGCAGCTTCCTAGGGTTAGAGACCCAGTACTTC. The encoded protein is CASSFLGLETQYF. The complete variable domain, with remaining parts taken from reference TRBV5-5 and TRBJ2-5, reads DAGVTQSPTHLIKTRGQQVTLRCSPISGHKSVSWYQQVLGQGPQFIFQYYEKEERGRGNFPDRFSARQFPNYSSELNVNALLLGDSALYLCASSFLGLETQYFGPGTRLLVL.

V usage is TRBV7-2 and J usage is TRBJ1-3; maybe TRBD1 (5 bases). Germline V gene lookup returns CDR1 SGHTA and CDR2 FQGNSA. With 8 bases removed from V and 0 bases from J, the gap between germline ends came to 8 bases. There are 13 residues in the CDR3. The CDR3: CASLTGSGNTIYF. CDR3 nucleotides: TGTGCCAGCTTAACAGGCTCTGGAAACACCATATATTTT.

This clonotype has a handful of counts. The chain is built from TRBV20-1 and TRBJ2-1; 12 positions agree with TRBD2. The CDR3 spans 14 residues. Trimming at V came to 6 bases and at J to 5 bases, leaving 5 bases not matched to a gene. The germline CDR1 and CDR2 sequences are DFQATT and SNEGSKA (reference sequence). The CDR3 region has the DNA TGCAGTGCCAAGACTAGCGGGGGAAACAATGAGCAGTTCTTC. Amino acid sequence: CSAKTSGGNNEQFF.

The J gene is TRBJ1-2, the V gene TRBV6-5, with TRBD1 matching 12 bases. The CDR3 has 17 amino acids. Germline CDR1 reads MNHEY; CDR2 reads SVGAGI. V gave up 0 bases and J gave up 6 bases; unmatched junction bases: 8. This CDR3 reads CASSYSPRDRGRDGYTF. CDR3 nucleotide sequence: TGTGCCAGCAGTTACTCCCCCCGGGACAGGGGGCGGGATGGCTACACCTTC.

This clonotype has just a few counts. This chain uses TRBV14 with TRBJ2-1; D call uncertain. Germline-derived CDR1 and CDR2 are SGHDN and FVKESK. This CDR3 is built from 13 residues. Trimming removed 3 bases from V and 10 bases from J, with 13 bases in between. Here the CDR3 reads CASSHSTRREQFF. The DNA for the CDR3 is TGTGCCAGCAGCCACTCGACCCGCAGGGAGCAGTTCTTC.

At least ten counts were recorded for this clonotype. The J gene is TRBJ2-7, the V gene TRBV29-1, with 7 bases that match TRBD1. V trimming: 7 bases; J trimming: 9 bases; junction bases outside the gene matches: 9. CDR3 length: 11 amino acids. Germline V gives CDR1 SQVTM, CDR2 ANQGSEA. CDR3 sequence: CSGKTGMGQYF. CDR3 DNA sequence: TGCAGCGGAAAGACAGGGATGGGGCAGTACTTC.

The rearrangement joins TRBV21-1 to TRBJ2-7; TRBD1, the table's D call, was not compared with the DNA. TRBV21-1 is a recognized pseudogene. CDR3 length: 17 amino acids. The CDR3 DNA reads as TGTGCCAGCAACGGGACAGGGGCCCATACTTCATCCTACGAGCAGTACTTC. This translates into CASNGTGAHTSSYEQYF.

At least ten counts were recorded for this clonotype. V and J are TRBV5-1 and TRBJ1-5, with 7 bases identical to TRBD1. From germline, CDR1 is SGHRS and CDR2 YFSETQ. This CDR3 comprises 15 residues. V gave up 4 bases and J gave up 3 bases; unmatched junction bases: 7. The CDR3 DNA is TGCGCCAGCAGCCCGACGGGACAGCTCAATCAGCCCCAGCATTTT. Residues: CASSPTGQLNQPQHF.

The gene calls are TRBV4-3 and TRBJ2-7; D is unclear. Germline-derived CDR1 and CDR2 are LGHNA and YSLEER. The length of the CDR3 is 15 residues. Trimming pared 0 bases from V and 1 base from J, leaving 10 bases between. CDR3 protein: CASSQEAGYSYEQYF. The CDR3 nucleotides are TGCGCCAGCAGCCAAGAGGCAGGCTATTCCTACGAGCAGTACTTC.